One sample yielded the 18 T cell receptor beta chains listed below, sequenced in a study of blood T cell repertoires in COVID-19 (dated by TCRdb to the early 2020s). Library preparation employed the immunoSEQ multiplex PCR assay. TCRdb obtained this table from immuneACCESS and retained in-frame rearrangements with V and J assigned. These tables miss some clones; where compared with another copy, unresolved V genes account for less than half of the shortfall, and the remainder is unexplained. The table for this sample lists about 260,000 clones; around 87% of them were counted only once. The ten largest clones take up 2% to 3% of the sample. Sequences were obtained from PBMCs or T cells enriched from blood (not recorded which). The receptor source for this set is a woman aged 18-30 years who had recovered from COVID-19.

The rearrangement uses TRBV11-2 and TRBJ2-1; a weak D match, TRBD1 (6 bases). V lost 5 bases and J lost 0, with 8 bases in between. Germline V lookup: CDR1 SGHAT, CDR2 FQNNGV. The CDR3 totals 14 residues. CDR3 bases: TGTGCCAGCAGCCAGGGGCCCTCCTACAATGAGCAGTTCTTC. Translation gives CASSQGPSYNEQFF.

This CDR3 is CASSLGFLNTEAFF. CDR3 bases: TGTGCCAGCAGCTTAGGCTTTTTGAACACTGAAGCTTTCTTT. The chain is built from TRBV13 and TRBJ1-1; D uncertain. The germline CDR1 and CDR2 sequences are PRHDT and FYEKMQ (reference sequence). Trimming took 0 bases from V and 0 from J, leaving 5 bases between them. The CDR3 extends over 14 amino acids.

The genes are TRBV29-1 and TRBJ2-1, with 12 bases matching TRBD2. J gave up 9 bases and V 8 bases, and 11 bases lay outside the gene matches. The CDR3 loop spans 14 amino acids. Germline V gives CDR1 SQVTM, CDR2 ANQGSEA. CDR3 sequence reads: CSIRSSGGAGEQFF. In nucleotides, the CDR3 is TGCAGCATTAGGTCTAGCGGGGGGGCCGGTGAGCAGTTCTTC.

The chain uses TRBV14 and TRBJ1-2, with TRBD1 identical over 8 bases. J was trimmed by 2 bases and V by 2 bases; bases with no gene match: 4. Germline V gives CDR1 SGHDN, CDR2 FVKESK. This CDR3 is built from 15 residues. The CDR3 is CASSQRQGTNYGYTF. The CDR3 DNA is TGTGCCAGCAGCCAAAGACAGGGGACCAACTATGGCTACACCTTC.

V gene TRBV5-6 combines with J gene TRBJ1-1, with 8 bases lining up with TRBD1. The trim removed 3 bases at V and 11 bases at J, leaving 9 bases unmatched. Germline CDR1 is SGHDT and CDR2 is YYEEEE. The CDR3 is 13 residues long. CDR3 amino acids: CASSSRQGAAAFF. Here the CDR3 DNA reads TGTGCCAGCAGCTCGAGGCAGGGGGCCGCGGCTTTCTTT.

This chain uses TRBV2 with TRBJ1-5; D perhaps matches TRBD1 (5 bases). The CDR3 is 16 amino acids. V was trimmed by 0 bases and J by 8 bases, leaving 17 bases between them. The germline V gene has CDR1 SNHLY and CDR2 FYNNEI. CDR3: CASSEALGREVEPQHF. CDR3 in DNA: TGTGCCAGCAGTGAAGCGCTTGGCAGGGAGGTTGAGCCCCAGCATTTT. Full variable domain (missing parts from reference TRBV2 and TRBJ1-5): EPEVTQTPSHQVTQMGQEVILRCVPISNHLYFYWYRQILGQKVEFLVSFYNNEISEKSEIFDDQFSVERPDGSNFTLKIRSTKLEDSAMYFCASSEALGREVEPQHFGDGTRLSIL.

J is TRBJ1-3 and V is TRBV6-5, with D maybe TRBD1 (5 bases). Trimming took off 6 bases at V and 1 base at J, with 13 bases between the two ends. The CDR3 is made up of 15 amino acids. Germline V lookup: CDR1 MNHEY, CDR2 SVGAGI. CDR3 sequence reads: CASRGRGGSGNTIYF. The CDR3 DNA sequence: TGTGCCAGCAGGGGACGGGGGGGATCTGGAAACACCATATATTTT.

V usage is TRBV9 and J usage is TRBJ2-1, with a weak D call TRBD1 (6 bases). V was cut by 0 bases and J by 6 bases, with 7 bases left in between. This CDR3 has 13 residues. CDR1 and CDR2 (germline): SGDLS, YYNGEE. CDR3 DNA: TGTGCCAGCAGCGTAGACAGGGTCAATGAGCAGTTCTTC. It yields the protein CASSVDRVNEQFF.

This chain links TRBV5-5 with TRBJ1-2; tentatively, D is TRBD1 (5 bases). Per germline, CDR1 SGHKS and CDR2 YYEKEE (reference sequence). The CDR3 spans 13 residues. Trimming pared 2 bases from V and 8 bases from J, leaving 13 bases between. Here the CDR3 reads CASSLGQGGGYTF. The CDR3 bases are TGTGCCAGCAGCTTAGGGCAGGGAGGAGGCTACACCTTC.

The J gene is TRBJ1-2, the V gene TRBV20-1; TRBD1 matches at 7 bases. Germline CDR1 and CDR2: DFQATT and SNEGSKA (reference sequence). This CDR3 has 11 amino acids. Trimming took 6 bases from V and 7 from J; bases not matched to a gene: 5. In nucleotides, the CDR3 is TGCAGTGCCGGGGCAGGGGGTGGCTACACCTTC. Its translation: CSAGAGGGYTF.

This chain links TRBV5-1 with TRBJ1-2; the match to TRBD1 covers 7 bases. This CDR3 contains 16 residues. V was clipped by 0 bases and J by 4 bases; unmatched bases: 9. CDR1 and CDR2 (germline): SGHRS, YFSETQ. The CDR3 sequence is CASSLDTGVSSYGYTF. Here the CDR3 DNA reads TGCGCCAGCAGCTTGGACACAGGGGTCTCATCCTATGGCTACACCTTC.

CDR3 loop: CASSPHLGAGGEKLFF. CDR3 in DNA: TGTGCCAGCAGCCCCCATTTGGGGGCAGGGGGAGAAAAACTGTTTTTT. V and J are TRBV2 and TRBJ1-4, with TRBD1 identical over 7 bases. V shed 6 bases and J 8 bases; nucleotides not matched to a gene: 15. Per the germline V gene, CDR1 is SNHLY and CDR2 is FYNNEI. CDR3 length: 16 residues.

The chain employs TRBV5-1 and TRBJ1-2; 7 bases align to TRBD1. The ends lost 4 bases at V and 1 base at J; junction bases unmatched: 1. The CDR3 has 13 amino acids. Germline V CDR1 and CDR2: SGHRS, YFSETQ. The CDR3 loop is CASSRDSNYGYTF. CDR3 coding DNA: TGCGCCAGCAGCCGGGACAGTAACTATGGCTACACCTTC.

CDR3 sequence reads: CAWTGGDTEAFF. CDR3 DNA sequence: TGTGCCTGGACAGGGGGCGACACTGAAGCTTTCTTT. V gene TRBV30 combines with J gene TRBJ1-1; 8 nucleotides match TRBD1. The CDR3 length is 12 residues. Germline CDR1 GTSNPN, CDR2 SVGIG (reference sequence). The J segment lost 3 bases and the V segment lost 4 bases, leaving 1 base of the junction unmatched.

In regard to this clone: At the DNA level, this CDR3 is encoded by other sequences in the same sample as well. The chain combines TRBV24-1 with TRBJ2-3, with 8 positions matching TRBD1. This CDR3 comprises 15 residues. From germline, CDR1 is KGHDR and CDR2 SFDVKD. V lost 4 bases, J lost 1 base, and 3 bases stayed unmatched. The CDR3 DNA is TGTGCCACCAGTGACCCGGGACAGGGCACAGATACGCAGTATTTT. Protein product: CATSDPGQGTDTQYF.

V and J are TRBV7-2 and TRBJ2-2, with TRBD2 as a possible D gene (7 bases). With 6 bases removed from V and 6 bases from J, the gap between germline ends came to 17 bases. Germline V gene lookup returns CDR1 SGHTA and CDR2 FQGNSA. The CDR3 is 15 amino acids. CDR3 protein: CASSVEGGTAGELFF. CDR3 sequence (DNA): TGTGCCAGCAGTGTAGAGGGGGGGACGGCCGGGGAGCTGTTTTTT.

The V gene is TRBV27, the J gene TRBJ2-3; 7 bases are shared with TRBD1. Germline V gives CDR1 MNHEY, CDR2 SMNVEV (reference sequence). The CDR3 contains 14 residues. The junction had 7 bases not matched to a gene; V was cut back by 8 bases and J by 2 bases. CDR3 sequence reads: CASGPGTVTDTQYF. CDR3 nucleotides: TGTGCCAGCGGACCCGGGACAGTCACAGATACGCAGTATTTT.

V and J are TRBV11-2 and TRBJ1-5; 8 nucleotides agree with TRBD1. The ends lost 4 bases at V and 1 base at J; junction bases unmatched: 3. Germline V gives CDR1 SGHAT, CDR2 FQNNGV. The CDR3 totals 15 residues. As DNA, the CDR3 is TGTGCCAGCAGCTGGACAGGGTCCAGCAATCAGCCCCAGCATTTT. It is translated as CASSWTGSSNQPQHF. The whole variable domain, remainder taken from reference TRBV11-2 and TRBJ1-5, is EAGVAQSPRYKIIEKRQSVAFWCNPISGHATLYWYQQILGQGPKLLIQFQNNGVVDDSQLPKDRFSAERLKGVDSTLKIQPAKLEDSAVYLCASSWTGSSNQPQHFGDGTRLSIL.